This is a list of T cell receptor beta chains from one sample in a study of cytomegalovirus exposure and HLA in healthy donors. Clones were read by immunoSEQ multiplex PCR, and TCRdb kept only the in-frame ones, dropping some. The sample contains 100,000 to 150,000 clones, approximately 80% of which appear only once. Sequenced material: PBMCs. The receptors were gathered from a man aged 30 to 39 in good health and CMV-seropositive. Both conserved end residues are part of each CDR3. The order of the fields is J gene, clone size, D gene, V gene, CDR3 protein, CDR3 DNA. A D gene is named only where the DNA matches it firmly. For some rows the clone size is stated as once, few or many, or as a class when expanded; others skip it.

J: TRBJ1-2; size: .; D: TRBD1; V: TRBV30; CDR3: CAWKEYLQGAYGYTF; DNA: TGTGCCTGGAAGGAGTACTTACAGGGGGCGTATGGCTACACCTTC
J: TRBJ1-6; size: once; D: .; V: TRBV5-1; CDR3: CASSPMPRGRTDSPLHF; DNA: TGCGCCAGCAGCCCTATGCCCAGGGGTCGAACGGATTCACCCCTCCACTTT
J: TRBJ2-1; size: .; D: .; V: TRBV7-8; CDR3: CASSLVPRVSYNEQFF; DNA: TGTGCCAGCAGCTTAGTCCCCCGGGTCTCCTACAATGAGCAGTTCTTC
J: TRBJ2-6; size: .; D: .; V: TRBV9; CDR3: CASSGPPGRGANVLTF; DNA: TGTGCCAGCAGCGGCCCTCCGGGGAGGGGGGCCAACGTCCTGACTTTC
J: TRBJ1-1; size: .; D: TRBD1; V: TRBV10-3; CDR3: CAISENRGGTEAFF; DNA: TGTGCCATCAGTGAGAACAGGGGGGGCACTGAAGCTTTCTTT
J: TRBJ2-1; size: .; D: .; V: TRBV27; CDR3: CASSLFGDEQFF; DNA: TGTGCCAGCAGTTTATTCGGGGATGAGCAGTTCTTC
J: TRBJ1-4; size: once; D: .; V: TRBV13; CDR3: CASSPGVTTNEKLFF; DNA: TGTGCCAGCAGCCCCGGGGTTACAACTAATGAAAAACTGTTTTTT
J: TRBJ2-2; size: once; D: .; V: TRBV11-3; CDR3: CASSLYGSTNTGELFF; DNA: TGTGCCAGCAGCTTATACGGGAGCACGAACACCGGGGAGCTGTTTTTT
J: TRBJ1-1; size: .; D: .; V: TRBV27; CDR3: CASSLSEGNTEAFF; DNA: TGTGCCAGCAGTTTATCGGAGGGGAACACTGAAGCTTTCTTT
J: TRBJ2-2; size: .; D: TRBD2; V: TRBV10-3; CDR3: CAISESISGGKATGELFF; DNA: TGTGCCATCAGTGAGTCGATTAGCGGGGGCAAGGCCACCGGGGAGCTGTTTTTT
J: TRBJ2-3; size: .; D: TRBD2; V: TRBV2; CDR3: CASSLAGGSTDTQYF; DNA: TGTGCCAGCAGTCTAGCGGGGGGGAGCACAGATACGCAGTATTTT
J: TRBJ2-2; size: .; D: .; V: TRBV5-1; CDR3: CASSPDNTNTGELFF; DNA: TGCGCCAGCAGCCCGGACAATACGAACACCGGGGAGCTGTTTTTT
J: TRBJ2-3; size: once; D: TRBD2; V: TRBV28; CDR3: CASSPLRGGITDTQYF; DNA: TGTGCCAGCAGTCCCCTCCGGGGGGGGATCACAGATACGCAGTATTTT
J: TRBJ2-6; size: .; D: TRBD1; V: TRBV29-1; CDR3: CSVWTGGNPGANVLTF; DNA: TGCAGCGTTTGGACAGGGGGCAACCCTGGGGCCAACGTCCTGACTTTC
J: TRBJ1-5; size: .; D: .; V: TRBV19; CDR3: CASSMTSYSNQPQHF; DNA: TGTGCCAGTAGTATGACAAGTTATAGCAATCAGCCCCAGCATTTT
J: TRBJ2-3; size: .; D: .; V: TRBV27; CDR3: CASSSGVADTQYF; DNA: TGTGCCAGCAGTTCGGGGGTGGCAGATACGCAGTATTTT
J: TRBJ1-5; size: .; D: TRBD1; V: TRBV2; CDR3: CASSGVDRGGQPQHF; DNA: TGTGCCAGCAGTGGCGTAGACAGGGGGGGTCAGCCCCAGCATTTT
J: TRBJ2-7; size: .; D: TRBD2; V: TRBV5-6; CDR3: CASSHLAGNEQYF; DNA: TGTGCCAGCAGTCACCTAGCGGGGAACGAGCAGTACTTC
J: TRBJ2-1; size: .; D: TRBD1; V: TRBV28; CDR3: CASSPTPQGGNNEQFF; DNA: TGTGCCAGCAGTCCCACGCCACAGGGGGGAAACAATGAGCAGTTCTTC
J: TRBJ2-7; size: .; D: TRBD1; V: TRBV7-3; CDR3: CASSASGTGVNYEQYF; DNA: TGTGCCAGCAGCGCGTCCGGGACAGGGGTAAATTACGAGCAGTACTTC
J: TRBJ1-4; size: .; D: TRBD1; V: TRBV6-1; CDR3: CASSELGQGRFEKLFF; DNA: TGTGCCAGCAGTGAATTGGGACAGGGGAGGTTTGAAAAACTGTTTTTT
J: TRBJ1-5; size: once; D: TRBD1; V: TRBV6-5; CDR3: CASSRDRGNQPQHF; DNA: TGTGCCAGCAGCCGGGACAGGGGCAATCAGCCCCAGCATTTT
J: TRBJ2-2; size: .; D: .; V: TRBV5-1; CDR3: CASSLGLYTGELFF; DNA: TGCGCCAGCAGCTTGGGACTTTACACCGGGGAGCTGTTTTTT
J: TRBJ2-7; size: .; D: TRBD2; V: TRBV29-1; CDR3: CSVRTSGGFYEQYF; DNA: TGCAGCGTTCGGACTAGCGGGGGTTTCTACGAGCAGTACTTC